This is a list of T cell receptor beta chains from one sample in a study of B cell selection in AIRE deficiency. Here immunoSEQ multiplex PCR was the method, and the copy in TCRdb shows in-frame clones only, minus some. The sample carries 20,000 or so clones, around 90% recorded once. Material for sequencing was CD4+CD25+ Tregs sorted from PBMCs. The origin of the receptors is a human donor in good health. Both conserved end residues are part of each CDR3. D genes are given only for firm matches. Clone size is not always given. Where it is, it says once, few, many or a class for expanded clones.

CDR3nt: TGTGCCAGCAGCCGCAGGACAGCCGCTCAAGAGACCCAGTACTTC
CDR3aa: CASSRRTAAQETQYF
abundance: -
v_gene: TRBV28
len: 15
d_gene: -
j_gene: TRBJ2-5

CDR3nt: TGTGCCAGTAGTATCGGGACAGGGCGCACAGATACGCAGTATTTT
CDR3aa: CASSIGTGRTDTQYF
abundance: -
v_gene: TRBV19
len: 15
d_gene: TRBD1
j_gene: TRBJ2-3

CDR3nt: TGTGCCAGTAGTGGACAGGGGCCCGGCTACACCTTC
CDR3aa: CASSGQGPGYTF
abundance: -
v_gene: TRBV19
len: 12
d_gene: TRBD1
j_gene: TRBJ1-2

CDR3nt: TGCAGTGCTCGCTCTGGAAACACCATATATTTT
CDR3aa: CSARSGNTIYF
abundance: -
v_gene: TRBV20-1
len: 11
d_gene: -
j_gene: TRBJ1-3

CDR3nt: TGTGCCAGCTCACCAACGGTACAGGATTTAAGTAACTATGGCTACACCTTC
CDR3aa: CASSPTVQDLSNYGYTF
abundance: once
v_gene: TRBV18
len: 17
d_gene: -
j_gene: TRBJ1-2

CDR3nt: TGTGCCACCAGCGTGTGGGGGCGCATGGATGGCTACACCTTC
CDR3aa: CATSVWGRMDGYTF
abundance: -
v_gene: TRBV15
len: 14
d_gene: -
j_gene: TRBJ1-2

CDR3nt: TGTGCCATCAGTGAGTCGGATGGTATTGGGACAGGGAGCGAAAAACTGTTTTTT
CDR3aa: CAISESDGIGTGSEKLFF
abundance: -
v_gene: TRBV10-3
len: 18
d_gene: TRBD1
j_gene: TRBJ1-4

CDR3nt: TGTGCCAGCAGTGGTCGTAGCGGGGGATACCGCACAGATACGCAGTATTTT
CDR3aa: CASSGRSGGYRTDTQYF
abundance: -
v_gene: TRBV2
len: 17
d_gene: TRBD2
j_gene: TRBJ2-3

CDR3nt: TGTGCCAGCAGTTCCCCAACCTCTGGAAACACCATATATTTT
CDR3aa: CASSSPTSGNTIYF
abundance: -
v_gene: TRBV6-5
len: 14
d_gene: -
j_gene: TRBJ1-3

CDR3nt: TGTGCCAGCAGTGGGGGACAGGGCAGGGGCGGCTACACCTTC
CDR3aa: CASSGGQGRGGYTF
abundance: -
v_gene: TRBV25-1
len: 14
d_gene: TRBD1
j_gene: TRBJ1-2

CDR3nt: TGTGCCAGCAGCTCAGGGGGCGAGCAGTACTTC
CDR3aa: CASSSGGEQYF
abundance: -
v_gene: TRBV6-1
len: 11
d_gene: TRBD1
j_gene: TRBJ2-7

CDR3nt: TGTGCCAGTAGTATAAGGGGCGGACGGCGGCTTAGCTCTGGGGCCAACGTCCTGACTTTC
CDR3aa: CASSIRGGRRLSSGANVLTF
abundance: -
v_gene: TRBV19
len: 20
d_gene: -
j_gene: TRBJ2-6

CDR3nt: TGTGCCAGCAGCATTATTTACAGCTCACAAAGTCGGGCCAACGTCCTGACTTTC
CDR3aa: CASSIIYSSQSRANVLTF
abundance: -
v_gene: TRBV7-4
len: 18
d_gene: -
j_gene: TRBJ2-6

CDR3nt: TGTGCCAGCAGTGACTACAGGGATGGCTACACCTTC
CDR3aa: CASSDYRDGYTF
abundance: -
v_gene: TRBV2
len: 12
d_gene: -
j_gene: TRBJ1-2

CDR3nt: TGTGCCAGCAGCTTACTCTCAGGGGATACGCAGTATTTT
CDR3aa: CASSLLSGDTQYF
abundance: -
v_gene: TRBV7-9
len: 13
d_gene: -
j_gene: TRBJ2-3

CDR3nt: TGTGCCAGCAGTGATGAAATTCGGACAGCCTTGAACACTGAAGCTTTCTTT
CDR3aa: CASSDEIRTALNTEAFF
abundance: -
v_gene: TRBV2
len: 17
d_gene: -
j_gene: TRBJ1-1

CDR3nt: TGTGCTAGTGGTTTGGGCCTAGCGGGGGGCACCTACGAGCAGTACTTC
CDR3aa: CASGLGLAGGTYEQYF
abundance: -
v_gene: TRBV12-5
len: 16
d_gene: TRBD2
j_gene: TRBJ2-7

CDR3nt: TGCGCCAGCAGCCAAGAAGGAGTTAGGGGACGGAATAATTCACCCCTCCACTTT
CDR3aa: CASSQEGVRGRNNSPLHF
abundance: once
v_gene: TRBV4-1
len: 18
d_gene: -
j_gene: TRBJ1-6

CDR3nt: TGTGCCAGCACCCAAACAGGGGGCGTCTATGGCTACACCTTC
CDR3aa: CASTQTGGVYGYTF
abundance: -
v_gene: TRBV5-4
len: 14
d_gene: TRBD1
j_gene: TRBJ1-2

CDR3nt: TGCGCCAGCAGCTTGGACAGGGGCACTGAAGCTTTCTTT
CDR3aa: CASSLDRGTEAFF
abundance: -
v_gene: TRBV10-1
len: 13
d_gene: TRBD1
j_gene: TRBJ1-1

CDR3nt: TGCGCCAGCAGCTCCAGGGGACAGAACACTGAAGCTTTCTTT
CDR3aa: CASSSRGQNTEAFF
abundance: -
v_gene: TRBV5-1
len: 14
d_gene: -
j_gene: TRBJ1-1

CDR3nt: TGTGCCAGCGGGCAGTTTTTCCCCACTACCCCCAATGGCTACACCTTC
CDR3aa: CASGQFFPTTPNGYTF
abundance: -
v_gene: TRBV2
len: 16
d_gene: -
j_gene: TRBJ1-2

CDR3nt: TGTGCCAGTAGGGGACCTCCGCCGGGACTAGCTGGCGAGCAGTTCTTC
CDR3aa: CASRGPPPGLAGEQFF
abundance: once
v_gene: TRBV19
len: 16
d_gene: TRBD2
j_gene: TRBJ2-1

CDR3nt: TGTGCCAGCTCACCCCAACTAGCGGGGGCCATTCAGACCCAGTACTTC
CDR3aa: CASSPQLAGAIQTQYF
abundance: -
v_gene: TRBV18
len: 16
d_gene: TRBD2
j_gene: TRBJ2-5

CDR3nt: TGTGCCAGCTCACCAAATCTAGGGCAGTACTTC
CDR3aa: CASSPNLGQYF
abundance: -
v_gene: TRBV18
len: 11
d_gene: -
j_gene: TRBJ2-7

CDR3nt: TGTGCCTGGAGTGTACCCGGCGGGATTTCCCCCACAGATACGCAGTATTTT
CDR3aa: CAWSVPGGISPTDTQYF
abundance: -
v_gene: TRBV30
len: 17
d_gene: -
j_gene: TRBJ2-3

CDR3nt: TGTGCCAGCAGTTCGGGACTAGCGGGAGGGGAGCAGTTCTTC
CDR3aa: CASSSGLAGGEQFF
abundance: -
v_gene: TRBV27
len: 14
d_gene: TRBD2
j_gene: TRBJ2-1

CDR3nt: TGTGCCTGGAGCTTACAAGTTACGCAGTATTTT
CDR3aa: CAWSLQVTQYF
abundance: -
v_gene: TRBV30
len: 11
d_gene: -
j_gene: TRBJ2-3

CDR3nt: TGCGCCAGCAGCTTGGGATATTGGGTACAGACCACCTCGGGACAGCAGTTCTTC
CDR3aa: CASSLGYWVQTTSGQQFF
abundance: -
v_gene: TRBV5-1
len: 18
d_gene: -
j_gene: TRBJ2-1

CDR3nt: TGTGCCAGCAGAAAGGGGGGAGATAGCAATCAGCCCCAGCATTTT
CDR3aa: CASRKGGDSNQPQHF
abundance: few
v_gene: TRBV2
len: 15
d_gene: -
j_gene: TRBJ1-5

CDR3nt: TGTGCCAGCAGCTCTACAGGGTTAGAAGATACGCAGTATTTT
CDR3aa: CASSSTGLEDTQYF
abundance: -
v_gene: TRBV5-4
len: 14
d_gene: -
j_gene: TRBJ2-3

CDR3nt: TGCGCCAGCAGTGGTCGAGCAGGGGTCGATACGCAGTATTTT
CDR3aa: CASSGRAGVDTQYF
abundance: -
v_gene: TRBV10-1
len: 14
d_gene: -
j_gene: TRBJ2-3

CDR3nt: TGTGCCAGCAGGTCGGGACTAGCGGTTTACGAGCAGTACTTC
CDR3aa: CASRSGLAVYEQYF
abundance: -
v_gene: TRBV6-1
len: 14
d_gene: TRBD2
j_gene: TRBJ2-7

CDR3nt: TGTGCCAGCAGTCTCGGACTAGCATACGAGCAGTACTTC
CDR3aa: CASSLGLAYEQYF
abundance: -
v_gene: TRBV6-6
len: 13
d_gene: TRBD2
j_gene: TRBJ2-7

CDR3nt: TGTGCCTGGAGTAGGGGTTTCGGCACCGGGGAGCTGTTTTTT
CDR3aa: CAWSRGFGTGELFF
abundance: -
v_gene: TRBV30
len: 14
d_gene: -
j_gene: TRBJ2-2

CDR3nt: TGTGCCATCAGTGAGCCCCTCGGGGCGGGGACCTACGAGCAGTACTTC
CDR3aa: CAISEPLGAGTYEQYF
abundance: -
v_gene: TRBV10-3
len: 16
d_gene: -
j_gene: TRBJ2-7

CDR3nt: TGCGCCAGCAGCTTGGGGACAGGGGGAGCCACTGAAGCTTTCTTT
CDR3aa: CASSLGTGGATEAFF
abundance: -
v_gene: TRBV5-1
len: 15
d_gene: TRBD1
j_gene: TRBJ1-1

CDR3nt: TGTGCCAGCAGCCGGACAGCCATTAATGAAAAACTGTTTTTT
CDR3aa: CASSRTAINEKLFF
abundance: -
v_gene: TRBV7-9
len: 14
d_gene: -
j_gene: TRBJ1-4

CDR3nt: TGTGCCAGCAGCACAAGCAAACTCTCTGGGGCCAACGTCCTGACTTTC
CDR3aa: CASSTSKLSGANVLTF
abundance: -
v_gene: TRBV7-9
len: 16
d_gene: -
j_gene: TRBJ2-6

CDR3nt: TGTGCCACCCTCAAGAGCGGGGGCACAGATACGCAGTATTTT
CDR3aa: CATLKSGGTDTQYF
abundance: -
v_gene: TRBV7-2
len: 14
d_gene: TRBD2
j_gene: TRBJ2-3

CDR3nt: TGCGCCAGCAGCCAAGATCTCGGTACCTTGCAGTACTTC
CDR3aa: CASSQDLGTLQYF
abundance: -
v_gene: TRBV4-1
len: 13
d_gene: -
j_gene: TRBJ2-7

CDR3nt: TGTGCCAGCTCACCAAACCCGGGACTAGCGGTCCCCGGGGAGCTGTTTTTT
CDR3aa: CASSPNPGLAVPGELFF
abundance: once
v_gene: TRBV18
len: 17
d_gene: TRBD2
j_gene: TRBJ2-2

CDR3nt: TGTGCCAGCAGCGTAGAAGCAGGGGGATTCGGTGGCTACACCTTC
CDR3aa: CASSVEAGGFGGYTF
abundance: -
v_gene: TRBV9
len: 15
d_gene: TRBD1
j_gene: TRBJ1-2